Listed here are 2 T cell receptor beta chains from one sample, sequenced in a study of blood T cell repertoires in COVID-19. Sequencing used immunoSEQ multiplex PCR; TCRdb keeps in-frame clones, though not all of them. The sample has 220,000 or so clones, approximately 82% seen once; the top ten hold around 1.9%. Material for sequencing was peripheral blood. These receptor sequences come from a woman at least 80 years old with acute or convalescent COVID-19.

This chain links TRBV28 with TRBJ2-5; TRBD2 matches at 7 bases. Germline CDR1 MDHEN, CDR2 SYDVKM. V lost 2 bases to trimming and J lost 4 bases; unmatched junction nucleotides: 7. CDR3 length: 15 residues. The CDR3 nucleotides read TGTGCCAGCAGTTTACGCGGGAGCGGCCGAGAGACCCAGTACTTC. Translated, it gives CASSLRGSGRETQYF.

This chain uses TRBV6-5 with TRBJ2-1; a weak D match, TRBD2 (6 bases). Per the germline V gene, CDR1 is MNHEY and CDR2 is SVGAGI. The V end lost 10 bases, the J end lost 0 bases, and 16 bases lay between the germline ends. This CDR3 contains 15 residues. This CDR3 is CATAAGFGSYNEQFF. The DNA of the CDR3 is TGTGCCACCGCCGCGGGATTCGGCTCCTACAATGAGCAGTTCTTC.